This T cell receptor (beta chain) was found in a study of blood T cell repertoires in COVID-19. Whole-study context: The United States, Italy and Spain were the sources of the acute and convalescent COVID-19 samples. Sources were T cells, B-cell-depleted T cells, or PBMCs; the material itself was cDNA or gDNA.

Germline CDR1 MNHEY, CDR2 SMNVEV (reference sequence). The CDR3 has 13 residues. About this clone: Compared with germline, one end of the junction differs, possibly owing to a read error.

Original handling: Cell counts per sample came from amplifying reference gene primers. The assay was immunoSEQ multiplex PCR, and TCRdb's table has in-frame clones only and misses some. V, J and clone size are those of that table, while D and trimming were read from the DNA. The profile shows 69,000 or so clones, more than 80% of them singletons. This chain connects TRBV27 to TRBJ2-3; TRBD2 matches 7 bases. The sequenced material came from peripheral blood. This clonotype originated in a woman older than 75 with active or convalescent COVID-19. This chain's CDR3 is CASTGGSKDTQYF. Written as DNA, the CDR3 is TGTGCCAGCACAGGCGGGAGCAAAGATACGCAGTATTTT.